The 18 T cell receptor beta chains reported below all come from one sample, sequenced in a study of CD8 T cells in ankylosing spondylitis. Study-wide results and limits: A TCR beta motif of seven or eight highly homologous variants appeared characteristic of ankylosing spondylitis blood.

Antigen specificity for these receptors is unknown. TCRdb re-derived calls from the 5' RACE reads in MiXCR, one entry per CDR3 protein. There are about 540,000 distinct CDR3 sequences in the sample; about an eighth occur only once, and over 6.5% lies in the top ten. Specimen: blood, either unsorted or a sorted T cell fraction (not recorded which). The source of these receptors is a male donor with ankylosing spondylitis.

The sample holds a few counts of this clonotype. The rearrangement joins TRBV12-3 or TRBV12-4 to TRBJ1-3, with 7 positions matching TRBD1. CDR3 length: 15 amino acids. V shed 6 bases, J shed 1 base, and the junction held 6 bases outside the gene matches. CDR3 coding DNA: TGTGCCAGCAGAATAGACAGGGTATCTGGAAACACCATATATTTT. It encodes CASRIDRVSGNTIYF.

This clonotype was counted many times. The CDR3 reads CSALTGREAFF. The CDR3 coding sequence is TGCAGCGCACTGACAGGGCGCGAAGCTTTCTTT. The chain recombines TRBV29-1 with TRBJ1-1; 7 bases line up with TRBD1. The CDR3 is 11 amino acids. CDR1 and CDR2 from the germline V gene are SQVTM and ANQGSEA. V gave up 7 bases and J gave up 8 bases; unmatched junction bases: 7. Full variable domain (rest looked up from reference TRBV29-1 and TRBJ1-1): SAVISQKPSRDICQRGTSLTIQCQVDSQVTMMFWYRQQPGQSLTLIATANQGSEATYESGFVIDKFPISRPNLTFSTLTVSNMSPEDSSIYLCSALTGREAFFGQGTRLTVV.

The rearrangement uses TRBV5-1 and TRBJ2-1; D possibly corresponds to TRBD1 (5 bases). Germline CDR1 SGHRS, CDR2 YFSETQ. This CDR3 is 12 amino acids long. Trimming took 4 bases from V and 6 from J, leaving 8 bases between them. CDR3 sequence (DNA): TGCGCCAGCAGCGGGGCTTTCAATGAGCAGTTCTTC. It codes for CASSGAFNEQFF.

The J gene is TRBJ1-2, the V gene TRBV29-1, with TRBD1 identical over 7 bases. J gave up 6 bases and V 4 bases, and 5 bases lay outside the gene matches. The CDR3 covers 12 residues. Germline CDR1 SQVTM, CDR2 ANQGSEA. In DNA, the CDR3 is TGCAGCGTTGGACAGGGAGGTAATGGCTACACCTTC. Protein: CSVGQGGNGYTF.

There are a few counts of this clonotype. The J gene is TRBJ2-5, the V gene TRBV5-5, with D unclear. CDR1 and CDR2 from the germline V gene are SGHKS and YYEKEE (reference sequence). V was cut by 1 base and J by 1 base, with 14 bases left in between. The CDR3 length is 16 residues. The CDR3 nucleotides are TGTGCCAGCAGCTTGATCGTGGCCAGCACCCAAGAGACCCAGTACTTC. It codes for CASSLIVASTQETQYF.

The CDR3 protein is CSARVVAEGLEQFF. CDR3 DNA sequence: TGCAGTGCTAGAGTGGTAGCGGAGGGGCTGGAGCAGTTCTTC. V usage is TRBV20-1 and J usage is TRBJ2-1; a weak D match, TRBD2 (6 bases). Trimming stripped 1 base from V and 10 bases from J, with 17 bases between. The CDR3 runs to 14 residues. Germline assignment: CDR1 DFQATT and CDR2 SNEGSKA (reference sequence).

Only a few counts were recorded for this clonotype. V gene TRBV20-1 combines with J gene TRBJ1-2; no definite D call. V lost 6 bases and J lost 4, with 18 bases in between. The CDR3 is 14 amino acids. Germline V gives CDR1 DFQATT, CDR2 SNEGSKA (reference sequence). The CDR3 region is CSAAPPAPAYGYTF. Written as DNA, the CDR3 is TGCAGTGCGGCTCCCCCGGCCCCCGCCTATGGCTACACCTTC.

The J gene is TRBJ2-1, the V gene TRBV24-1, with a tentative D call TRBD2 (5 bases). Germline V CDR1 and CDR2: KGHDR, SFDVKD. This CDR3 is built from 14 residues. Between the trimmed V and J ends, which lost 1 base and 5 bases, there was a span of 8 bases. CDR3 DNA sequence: TGTGCCACCAGTGATTTCCGGCGGGACAATGAGCAGTTCTTC. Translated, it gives CATSDFRRDNEQFF.

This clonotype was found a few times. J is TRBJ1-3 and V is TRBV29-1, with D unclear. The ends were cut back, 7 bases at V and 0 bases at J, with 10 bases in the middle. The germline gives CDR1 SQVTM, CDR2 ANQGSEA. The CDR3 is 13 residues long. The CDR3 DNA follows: TGCAGCGCCGTGGGGAACTCTGGAAACACCATATATTTT. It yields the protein CSAVGNSGNTIYF.

The CDR3 loop reads CASSLEGSGSREQFF. The DNA of the CDR3 is TGTGCCAGCAGCTTAGAGGGTAGCGGGAGCAGGGAGCAGTTCTTC. V gene TRBV7-2 combines with J gene TRBJ2-1, with 9 bases aligning to TRBD2. Germline CDR1 is SGHTA and CDR2 is FQGNSA. The CDR3 loop spans 15 amino acids. The junction had 8 bases not matched to a gene; V was cut back by 1 base and J by 10 bases.

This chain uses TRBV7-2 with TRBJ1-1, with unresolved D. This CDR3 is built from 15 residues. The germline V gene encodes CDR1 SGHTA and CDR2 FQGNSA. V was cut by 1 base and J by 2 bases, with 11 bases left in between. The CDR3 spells CASSLVGSPNTEAFF. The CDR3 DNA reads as TGTGCCAGCAGCTTAGTAGGAAGCCCAAACACTGAAGCTTTCTTT.

The CDR3 bases are TGTGCCAGCAGTGAAAGAGGTACGGGGTGGGGCGAGCAGTTCTTC. This sequence encodes CASSERGTGWGEQFF. The rearrangement joins TRBV6-1 to TRBJ2-1; D tentatively reads TRBD1 or TRBD2 (5 bases each). Deletions cut 2 bases from V and 10 bases from J, with 18 bases between. Germline lookup yields CDR1 MNHNS and CDR2 SASEGT. The CDR3 is 15 amino acids.

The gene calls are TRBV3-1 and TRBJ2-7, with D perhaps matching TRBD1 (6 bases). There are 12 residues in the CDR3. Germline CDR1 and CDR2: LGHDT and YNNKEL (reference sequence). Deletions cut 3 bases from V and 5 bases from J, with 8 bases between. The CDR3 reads CASSQTGNEQYV. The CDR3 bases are TGTGCCAGCAGCCAGACAGGCAACGAGCAGTACGTC.

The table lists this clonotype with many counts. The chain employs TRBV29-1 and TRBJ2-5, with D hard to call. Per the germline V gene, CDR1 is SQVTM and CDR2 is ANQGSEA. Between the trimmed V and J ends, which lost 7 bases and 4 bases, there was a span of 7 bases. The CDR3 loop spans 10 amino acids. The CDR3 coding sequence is TGCAGCGCAGTAGGAGAGACCCAGTACTTC. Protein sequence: CSAVGETQYF.

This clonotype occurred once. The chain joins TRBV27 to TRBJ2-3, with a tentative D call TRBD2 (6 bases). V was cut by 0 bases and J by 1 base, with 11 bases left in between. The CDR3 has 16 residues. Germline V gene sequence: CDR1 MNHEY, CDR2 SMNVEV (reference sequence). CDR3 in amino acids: CASSLSAGWGTDTQYF. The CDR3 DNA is TGTGCCAGCAGTTTATCTGCGGGATGGGGCACAGATACGCAGTATTTT.

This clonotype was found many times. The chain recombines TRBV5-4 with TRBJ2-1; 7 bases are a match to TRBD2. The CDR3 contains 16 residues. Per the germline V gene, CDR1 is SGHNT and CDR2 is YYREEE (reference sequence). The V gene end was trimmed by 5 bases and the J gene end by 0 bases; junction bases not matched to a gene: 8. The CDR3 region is CASRATGGSSYNEQFF. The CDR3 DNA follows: TGTGCCAGCAGGGCGACCGGGGGGAGCTCCTACAATGAGCAGTTCTTC.

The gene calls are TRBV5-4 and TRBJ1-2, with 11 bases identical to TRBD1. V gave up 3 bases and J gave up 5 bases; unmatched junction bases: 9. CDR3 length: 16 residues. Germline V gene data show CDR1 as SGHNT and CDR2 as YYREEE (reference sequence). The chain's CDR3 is CASSSVGGTGGYGYTF. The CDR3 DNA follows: TGTGCCAGCAGCTCCGTTGGTGGGACAGGGGGTTATGGCTACACCTTC.

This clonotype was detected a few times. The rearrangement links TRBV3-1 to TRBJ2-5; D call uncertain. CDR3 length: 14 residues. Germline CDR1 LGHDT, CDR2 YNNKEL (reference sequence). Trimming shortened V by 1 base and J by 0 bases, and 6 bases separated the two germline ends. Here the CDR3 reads CASSQGPHQETQYF. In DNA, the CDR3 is TGTGCCAGCAGCCAAGGACCGCACCAAGAGACCCAGTACTTC.